This entry is about one TCR beta chain. A sample-barcoded 5' primer and a J-beta primer mix were used in a second PCR of about 7 to 11 cycles. Every molecule of cDNA carried a tag from a template-switch adaptor with 12 random nucleotides. TCRdb processed the 5' RACE reads anew with MiXCR; each CDR3 protein has one entry. The sample comprises around 820,000 distinct CDR3 sequences, around 25% of which are singletons, and under 4.5% rests with the top ten. This sample was included in a study of blood T cells in healthy people across ages. Per the germline V gene, CDR1 is LGHNA and CDR2 is YSLEER. The CDR3 is 17 residues long. V was trimmed by 0 bases and J by 8 bases, leaving 17 bases between them. These data also formed part of another study, on T cells of mothers and their children.

The gene calls are TRBV4-3 and TRBJ1-6; TRBD1 might be the D (6 bases). The sample comprised blood. This clonotype originated in a boy aged 5-17 years in good health. CDR3 residues: CASSQDFPDRWDSPLHF. Written as DNA, the CDR3 is TGCGCCAGCAGCCAAGATTTTCCCGACAGGTGGGATTCACCCCTCCACTTT.